These 31 T cell receptor beta chains share one sample of origin, sequenced in a study of cytomegalovirus exposure and HLA in healthy donors. Primers: 60 Vbeta forward and 13 Jbeta reverse. Measured with immunoSEQ multiplex PCR; TCRdb has only the in-frame clones, and not every one. The data contain over 100,000 clones, over 65% of them seen just once; the ten biggest clones take up 3% to 4%. The sample taken for sequencing was PBMCs. The origin of the receptors is a woman aged 25 to 39 in good health and CMV-seropositive.

This CDR3 is CASSVSGLGRNGQFF. The CDR3 DNA follows: TGTGCCAGCAGCGTCTCGGGACTAGGGAGGAACGGGCAGTTCTTC. The chain is built from TRBV5-4 and TRBJ2-1, with 8 bases that match TRBD2. V lost 4 bases and J lost 12; bases outside the gene matches: 15. The germline CDR1 and CDR2 sequences are SGHNT and YYREEE (reference sequence). This CDR3 spans 15 amino acids. The full variable domain, with the rest looked up from reference TRBV5-4 and TRBJ2-1, is ETGVTQSPTHLIKTRGQQVTLRCSSQSGHNTVSWYQQALGQGPQFIFQYYREEENGRGNFPPRFSGLQFPNYSSELNVNALELDDSALYLCASSVSGLGRNGQFFGPGTRLTVL.

This sequence joins TRBV19 and TRBJ1-5; tentative D call: TRBD1 (5 bases). The CDR3 runs 15 residues. The germline gives CDR1 LNHDA, CDR2 SQIVND (reference sequence). V was pared by 6 bases and J by 7 bases, with 19 bases between. The DNA for the CDR3 is TGTGCCAGTAGCCCCCCCGGGGCGGGGGTACAGCCCCAGCATTTT. Amino acid sequence: CASSPPGAGVQPQHF.

The table lists this clone with a count of one. This chain joins TRBV7-3 and TRBJ1-2, with no clear D. CDR3 size: 13 residues. The V and J ends lost 5 bases and 4 bases respectively, with 11 bases between them. The germline V gene has CDR1 SGHTA and CDR2 FQGTGA. CDR3: CASSAGRGYGYTF. The CDR3 DNA is TGTGCCAGCAGCGCCGGTCGGGGCTATGGCTACACCTTC.

This clone was counted at least ten times. V and J are TRBV6-5 and TRBJ2-3; possible D gene TRBD1, 5 bases. This CDR3 is built from 12 residues. Germline V gene lookup returns CDR1 MNHEY and CDR2 SVGAGI. The V gene lost 5 bases and the J gene lost 6 bases, with 9 bases spanning the gap. The CDR3 DNA reads TGTGCCAGCAGTCCACACAGGGATACGCAGTATTTT. Translation: CASSPHRDTQYF.

The chain employs TRBV5-1 and TRBJ2-7, with TRBD2 as a possible D gene (5 bases). The germline V and J ends were trimmed by 2 bases and 7 bases, with 19 bases remaining between them. This CDR3 is 15 amino acids long. From germline, CDR1 is SGHRS and CDR2 YFSETQ. The CDR3 nucleotides are TGCGCCAGCAGCTTTATACAGCGGCCCCTGGGTGAGCAGTACTTC. Its translation is CASSFIQRPLGEQYF.

This clone was seen a few times. This chain connects TRBV5-1 to TRBJ2-2; D gene ambiguous. CDR1 and CDR2 (germline): SGHRS, YFSETQ. V was cut by 0 bases and J by 1 base, with 10 bases left in between. The length of the CDR3 is 16 residues. The CDR3 loop reads CASSLEVGRNTGELFF. The CDR3 DNA reads TGCGCCAGCAGCTTGGAAGTGGGCCGGAACACCGGGGAGCTGTTTTTT.

This rearrangement joins TRBV25-1 to TRBJ2-5; D is possibly TRBD2 (7 bases). Between the trimmed V and J ends, which lost 2 bases and 1 base, there was a span of 17 bases. The CDR3 runs 17 residues. Germline values: CDR1 MGHDK, CDR2 SYGVNS. The CDR3 sequence is CASSEGGGWGAQETQYF. The CDR3 nucleotides read TGTGCCAGCAGTGAAGGCGGGGGTTGGGGGGCCCAAGAGACCCAGTACTTC.

The chain employs TRBV7-3 and TRBJ2-1, with 8 positions matching TRBD2. This CDR3 region has 15 residues. Trimming cost V 3 bases and J 8 bases; bases outside gene matches: 9. Germline V gene sequence: CDR1 SGHTA, CDR2 FQGTGA. CDR3 coding DNA: TGTGCCAGCAGCTTGATCCCGGGGGGGCCGGATGAGCAGTTCTTC. Protein product: CASSLIPGGPDEQFF. Full variable domain (outside the CDR3, taken from reference TRBV7-3 and TRBJ2-1): GAGVSQTPSNKVTEKGKYVELRCDPISGHTALYWYRQSLGQGPEFLIYFQGTGAADDSGLPNDRFFAVRPEGSVSTLKIQRTERGDSAVYLCASSLIPGGPDEQFFGPGTRLTVL.

The gene calls are TRBV15 and TRBJ2-1, with 9 bases lining up with TRBD1. V dropped 1 base and J dropped 12; count of bases not matched to a gene: 10. The CDR3 is 15 amino acids. The germline V gene has CDR1 LNHNV and CDR2 YYDKDF (reference sequence). CDR3 residues: CATSRGQGDNERQFF. Here the CDR3 DNA reads TGTGCCACCAGCAGAGGACAGGGGGACAACGAGAGGCAGTTCTTC.

This clone was seen a single time. The chain combines TRBV9 with TRBJ1-2; D uncertain. Trimming pared 2 bases from V and 0 bases from J, leaving 8 bases between. Per germline, CDR1 SGDLS and CDR2 YYNGEE. The CDR3 is 14 residues long. CDR3 in DNA: TGTGCCAGCAGCGTTTCAGGTGCTAACTATGGCTACACCTTC. Amino acids: CASSVSGANYGYTF.

The gene calls are TRBV7-2 and TRBJ1-2; TRBD1 matches at 7 bases. CDR1 and CDR2 (germline): SGHTA, FQGNSA. V was pared by 5 bases and J by 3 bases, with 6 bases of the junction left unmatched. The CDR3 is 14 residues long. The CDR3 loop reads CASSRDREDYGYTF. The DNA for the CDR3 is TGTGCCAGCAGCCGCGACAGGGAGGACTATGGCTACACCTTC.

The chain links TRBV27 to TRBJ2-3, with D perhaps matching TRBD2 (7 bases). CDR3 length equals 15 residues. Germline V gene lookup returns CDR1 MNHEY and CDR2 SMNVEV (reference sequence). With 2 bases removed from V and 9 bases from J, the gap between germline ends came to 18 bases. The chain's CDR3 is CASSLVTGGRATQYF. The CDR3 nucleotides are TGTGCCAGCAGTTTAGTAACCGGGGGGCGCGCCACGCAGTATTTT.

The V call is TRBV9, the J call TRBJ2-2, with D unresolved. Trimming shortened V by 4 bases and J by 1 base, and 5 bases separated the two germline ends. The germline CDR1 and CDR2 sequences are SGDLS and YYNGEE. The CDR3 totals 13 residues. The DNA of the CDR3 is TGTGCCAGCAGCCCCCTGAACACCGGGGAGCTGTTTTTT. As protein: CASSPLNTGELFF.

The CDR3 reads CASSFQSDSTDTQYF. The DNA for the CDR3 is TGCGCCAGCAGCTTTCAATCTGACTCCACAGATACGCAGTATTTT. The rearrangement joins TRBV5-1 to TRBJ2-3; D not certain. V was shortened by 2 bases and J by 2 bases, with 12 bases between the two germline ends. Germline V gene data show CDR1 as SGHRS and CDR2 as YFSETQ. The CDR3 runs 15 residues.

The chain is built from TRBV9 and TRBJ2-7; tentative D call: TRBD1 (5 bases). The CDR3 runs 15 residues. The germline V gene encodes CDR1 SGDLS and CDR2 YYNGEE. V dropped 0 bases and J dropped 0 bases, with 10 bases sitting between them. CDR3 DNA sequence: TGTGCCAGCAGCGTAGCAGGGTCGAGCTCCTACGAGCAGTACTTC. It is translated as CASSVAGSSSYEQYF.

The chain is built from TRBV4-3 and TRBJ1-2, with TRBD1 matching 9 bases. CDR3 length: 14 residues. Germline CDR1 reads LGHNA; CDR2 reads YSLEER. The junction had 4 bases not matched to a gene; V was cut back by 2 bases and J by 6 bases. As DNA, the CDR3 is TGCGCCAGCAGCCAAACAGGGGGCGCGAATGGCTACACCTTC. Its translation: CASSQTGGANGYTF.

This clone was detected once. DNA for the CDR3: TGTGCCAGTAGTGCGACAGGGATACAGAATCAGCCCCAGCATTTT. This sequence encodes CASSATGIQNQPQHF. The chain recombines TRBV19 with TRBJ1-5; 7 positions agree with TRBD1. V shed 5 bases and J 4 bases; nucleotides not matched to a gene: 8. The CDR3 spans 15 residues. Germline lookup yields CDR1 LNHDA and CDR2 SQIVND (reference sequence).

This chain uses TRBV2 with TRBJ2-5, with D possibly being TRBD1 (6 bases). The J call is doubtful: the DNA matches TRBJ2-7 better. This CDR3 is 15 amino acids long. The germline V gene encodes CDR1 SNHLY and CDR2 FYNNEI. CDR3 sequence (DNA): TGTGCCAGCAGTGAAATGGCAGGGGTTTTGTACGAGCAGTACTTC. Its protein product is CASSEMAGVLYEQYF.

This rearrangement joins TRBV7-8 to TRBJ2-1; 7 bases line up with TRBD2. The germline gives CDR1 SGHVS, CDR2 FQNEAQ. The CDR3 is 12 residues long. V shed 5 bases and J 13 bases; nucleotides not matched to a gene: 8. The CDR3 DNA follows: TGTGCCAGCAGCCACTCGGGGGGACCTCAGTTCTTC. Translated, it gives CASSHSGGPQFF.

This rearrangement joins TRBV10-3 to TRBJ1-6, with D maybe TRBD1 (6 bases). The CDR3 spans 15 residues. V lost 6 bases to trimming and J lost 7 bases, with 16 bases between them. Per the germline V gene, CDR1 is ENHRY and CDR2 is SYGVKD. CDR3 nucleotides: TGTGCCATCAGCCGGACCGACAGGTCAAATTCACCCCTCCACTTT. This codes for CAISRTDRSNSPLHF.

V usage is TRBV6-1 and J usage is TRBJ2-5, with 10 bases matching TRBD2. The CDR3 extends over 15 amino acids. The germline gives CDR1 MNHNS, CDR2 SASEGT. Losses at the gene ends were 1 base for V and 5 bases for J; bases not matched to a gene: 4. CDR3 in amino acids: CASSEVAGGGETQYF. The DNA for the CDR3 is TGTGCCAGCAGTGAAGTAGCGGGGGGTGGGGAGACCCAGTACTTC.

V gene TRBV5-8 combines with J gene TRBJ1-5; 7 nucleotides line up with TRBD1. This CDR3 contains 15 residues. Germline V gives CDR1 SGHTS, CDR2 YDEGEE. V lost 3 bases, J lost 2 bases, and 5 bases stayed unmatched. This CDR3 reads CASSSRGQGNQPQHF. CDR3 DNA: TGTGCCAGCAGCTCGCGCGGACAGGGCAATCAGCCCCAGCATTTT.

This rearrangement joins TRBV4-2 to TRBJ1-1; D gene unclear. The V gene's germline CDR1 is LGHNA and CDR2 YNFKEQ. V lost 2 bases and J 1 base, leaving 11 bases between the germline ends. The CDR3 consists of 15 residues. This CDR3 is CASSQTAVGNTEAFF. The CDR3 coding sequence is TGTGCCAGCAGCCAAACTGCGGTGGGGAACACTGAAGCTTTCTTT.

CDR3 region: CACTGTDSPLHF. The CDR3 bases are TGTGCCTGCACAGGAACGGATTCACCCCTCCACTTT. The chain uses TRBV30 and TRBJ1-6; D might be TRBD1 (5 bases). The CDR3 loop spans 12 amino acids. From germline, CDR1 is GTSNPN and CDR2 SVGIG (reference sequence). The V end lost 6 bases, the J end lost 8 bases, and 11 bases lay between the germline ends.

The chain employs TRBV5-1 and TRBJ2-1; D gene unclear. The V gene's germline CDR1 is SGHRS and CDR2 YFSETQ. Trimming pared 5 bases from V and 5 bases from J, leaving 11 bases between. This CDR3 comprises 13 residues. In DNA form, the CDR3 reads TGCGCCAGCAGGTTTGAGGAGAACAATGAGCAGTTCTTC. Translating gives CASRFEENNEQFF.

The rearrangement joins TRBV5-8 to TRBJ1-1; 9 bases align to TRBD1. This CDR3 is built from 15 residues. From germline, CDR1 is SGHTS and CDR2 YDEGEE. J gave up 3 bases and V 2 bases, and 5 bases lay outside the gene matches. CDR3 in amino acids: CASSFIGTGYTEAFF. The CDR3 DNA reads as TGTGCCAGCAGCTTTATCGGGACAGGGTACACTGAAGCTTTCTTT.

The chain couples TRBV28 to TRBJ2-3; possibly TRBD1 for D (6 bases). CDR3 length: 15 amino acids. CDR1 is MDHEN and CDR2 is SYDVKM in the germline V gene. Trimming took off 8 bases at V and 1 base at J, with 16 bases between the two ends. This CDR3 is CASLRDNAGTDTQYF. The CDR3 coding sequence is TGTGCCAGCTTAAGGGACAATGCGGGCACAGATACGCAGTATTTT.

The V call is TRBV7-8, the J call TRBJ1-2; tentative D call: TRBD1 (6 bases). The CDR3 length is 16 residues. V was shortened by 5 bases and J by 7 bases, with 23 bases between the two germline ends. Germline CDR1 SGHVS, CDR2 FQNEAQ. In DNA form, the CDR3 reads TGTGCCAGCAGCCCTGCCCGCGGGAGGGGGAGTCTTGGCTACACCTTC. The encoded protein is CASSPARGRGSLGYTF.

The gene calls are TRBV9 and TRBJ1-4; a possible D gene is TRBD1 (5 bases). The CDR3 has 16 amino acids. In germline, CDR1 is SGDLS, CDR2 YYNGEE. The ends were cut back, 3 bases at V and 7 bases at J, with 19 bases in the middle. The CDR3 bases are TGTGCCAGCAGCGCTGTAGACGGGGGGAGTGGTGAAAAACTGTTTTTT. Encoded protein: CASSAVDGGSGEKLFF. Looking up the rest from reference TRBV9 and TRBJ1-4 gives the full variable domain: DSGVTQTPKHLITATGQRVTLRCSPRSGDLSVYWYQQSLDQGLQFLIQYYNGEERAKGNILERFSAQQFPDLHSELNLSSLELGDSALYFCASSAVDGGSGEKLFFGSGTQLSVL.

V usage is TRBV27 and J usage is TRBJ2-4; D may be TRBD1 (6 bases). The CDR3 has 15 residues. Germline assignment: CDR1 MNHEY and CDR2 SMNVEV (reference sequence). Trimming took 4 bases from V and 4 from J, leaving 14 bases between them. CDR3 sequence: CASSWNRAAKNIQYF. CDR3 DNA: TGTGCCAGCAGTTGGAACAGGGCAGCGAAAAACATTCAGTACTTC.

The chain joins TRBV12-2 to TRBJ2-4; the table's D call, TRBD2, was not checked against the DNA. TRBV12-2 is noted as a pseudogene. The CDR3 is 15 amino acids. DNA of the CDR3: TGTGCAAGTCGCGCGGCGGGGGGGCCTATGAACATTCAGTACTTC. Protein product: CASRAAGGPMNIQYF.